The rows below give T cell receptor beta chains drawn from one sample of a study of blood T cell repertoires in COVID-19. The method was immunoSEQ multiplex PCR; TCRdb's version includes in-frame clones alone and lacks a portion of them. The sample lists 200,000 to 250,000 clones, around 90% seen once, with about 15% in the top ten. The specimen was PBMCs or T cells enriched from blood (not recorded which). The source of these receptors is a young man who had been exposed to COVID-19. Both conserved end residues are part of each CDR3. A D gene is named only where the DNA matches it firmly. Not every row has a clone size; where given, it reads once, few, many or a size class.

clone size: .; CDR3 length: 13; V gene: TRBV29-1; D gene: TRBD2; J gene: TRBJ2-7; CDR3 protein: CSVRVTGGYEQYF; CDR3 DNA: TGCAGCGTGAGGGTGACGGGGGGCTACGAGCAGTACTTC
clone size: .; CDR3 length: 17; V gene: TRBV6-1; D gene: .; J gene: TRBJ2-1; CDR3 protein: CASSGGLHAVSYNEQFF; CDR3 DNA: TGTGCCAGCAGTGGAGGGCTCCATGCGGTCTCCTACAATGAGCAGTTCTTC
clone size: .; CDR3 length: 13; V gene: TRBV4-2; D gene: .; J gene: TRBJ2-2; CDR3 protein: CASSSENTGELFF; CDR3 DNA: TGTGCCAGCAGTAGCGAAAACACCGGGGAGCTGTTTTTT
clone size: once; CDR3 length: 17; V gene: TRBV30; D gene: .; J gene: TRBJ2-2; CDR3 protein: CAWSVGGGPPGRGELFF; CDR3 DNA: TGTGCCTGGAGTGTAGGCGGGGGCCCCCCCGGGCGCGGGGAGCTGTTTTTT
clone size: .; CDR3 length: 13; V gene: TRBV6-2/TRBV6-3; D gene: .; J gene: TRBJ2-2; CDR3 protein: CASSYYSSGELFF; CDR3 DNA: TGTGCCAGCAGTTACTATAGCTCCGGGGAGCTGTTTTTT
clone size: .; CDR3 length: 15; V gene: TRBV9; D gene: .; J gene: TRBJ2-1; CDR3 protein: CASSWRDLSYNEQFF; CDR3 DNA: TGTGCCAGCAGCTGGCGGGACCTCTCCTACAATGAGCAGTTCTTC
clone size: many; CDR3 length: 12; V gene: TRBV14; D gene: .; J gene: TRBJ1-1; CDR3 protein: CASSTGGTEAFF; CDR3 DNA: TGTGCCAGCAGCACTGGAGGGACTGAAGCTTTCTTT
clone size: .; CDR3 length: 16; V gene: TRBV4-1; D gene: TRBD2; J gene: TRBJ2-5; CDR3 protein: CASSPGKRGTQETQYF; CDR3 DNA: TGCGCCAGCAGCCCTGGCAAGCGGGGGACACAAGAGACCCAGTACTTC
clone size: .; CDR3 length: 13; V gene: TRBV7-9; D gene: .; J gene: TRBJ1-2; CDR3 protein: CASSVEQGFGYTF; CDR3 DNA: TGTGCCAGCAGCGTTGAACAGGGATTTGGCTACACCTTC
clone size: .; CDR3 length: 14; V gene: TRBV29-1; D gene: TRBD1; J gene: TRBJ1-2; CDR3 protein: CSVGTTGAVDGYTF; CDR3 DNA: TGCAGCGTTGGTACCACAGGGGCAGTCGATGGCTACACCTTC
clone size: .; CDR3 length: 14; V gene: TRBV6-2/TRBV6-3; D gene: .; J gene: TRBJ1-2; CDR3 protein: CASSLQVEYYGYTF; CDR3 DNA: TGTGCCAGCAGTTTACAAGTGGAGTATTATGGCTACACCTTC
clone size: .; CDR3 length: 13; V gene: TRBV19; D gene: .; J gene: TRBJ2-5; CDR3 protein: CASSTDLEETQYF; CDR3 DNA: TGTGCCAGTAGTACGGACTTAGAAGAGACCCAGTACTTC
clone size: .; CDR3 length: 15; V gene: TRBV4-1; D gene: TRBD1; J gene: TRBJ1-2; CDR3 protein: CASSQAGQEGYGYTF; CDR3 DNA: TGCGCCAGCAGCCAAGCGGGACAGGAGGGCTATGGCTACACCTTC
clone size: .; CDR3 length: 14; V gene: TRBV5-1; D gene: TRBD2; J gene: TRBJ2-5; CDR3 protein: CASSLERGQETQYF; CDR3 DNA: TGCGCCAGCAGCTTGGAGCGGGGACAAGAGACCCAGTACTTC